The rows below give T cell receptor beta chains drawn from one sample of a study of response to subunit inactivated influenza vaccine. MiXCR, applied by TCRdb to the RT-PCR reads, yields one record per CDR3 protein. The repertoire holds 400,000 to 550,000 distinct CDR3 sequences, with roughly 27% as singletons. The sequenced sample was CD4+ T cells sorted from PBMCs, obtained roughly 5 days after vaccination. All receptors come from a man aged 50-59 years who received an inactivated influenza vaccine. The CDR3 runs from the conserved cysteine through the conserved F or W. D genes are given only for firm matches. The size field is filled for only some rows; it gives once, few, many or a size class.

D	V	size	J	DNA	CDR3
NA	TRBV6-2/TRBV6-3	NA	TRBJ1-2	TGTGCCAGCAGGCCTACAGGGTCCGGCTACACCTTC	CASRPTGSGYTF
NA	TRBV5-6	NA	TRBJ2-3	TGTGCCAGCAGCTTACCTGGGTCAAGCACAGATACGCAGTATTTT	CASSLPGSSTDTQYF
NA	TRBV20-1	NA	TRBJ2-7	TGCAGTGCTATCTCGGCCGGGAGCTCCTACGAGCAGTACTTC	CSAISAGSSYEQYF
TRBD2	TRBV4-3	once	TRBJ2-5	TGCGCCAGCAGCCAGTCTCACAGGGCGGGAGGAAGAGAGACCCAGTACTTC	CASSQSHRAGGRETQYF
TRBD2	TRBV5-5	NA	TRBJ2-5	TGTGCCAGCAGCTTGGTTGGGACTAGCGGGGGGTACGCGACCCAGTACTTC	CASSLVGTSGGYATQYF
TRBD2	TRBV12-3/TRBV12-4	NA	TRBJ2-3	TGTGCCAGCAGTTGGGACTACCAAACCACCACAGATACGCAGTATTTT	CASSWDYQTTTDTQYF
NA	TRBV5-1	NA	TRBJ2-3	TGCGCCAGCAGCCCGGAACCGACAGATACGCAGTATTTT	CASSPEPTDTQYF
NA	TRBV20-1	NA	TRBJ1-1	TGCAGTGCTAGAGTAGGTGCAGAGAACACTGAAGCTTTCTTT	CSARVGAENTEAFF
NA	TRBV15	NA	TRBJ2-7	TGTGCCACCAGCCACTCCGGCGCGCAGTACTTC	CATSHSGAQYF
NA	TRBV5-1	few	TRBJ2-3	TGCGCCAGCAGCTTGGCCGGGGCGGCCTTAGGGTTGGCAGATACGCAGTATTTT	CASSLAGAALGLADTQYF
TRBD2	TRBV6-2/TRBV6-3	NA	TRBJ2-3	TGTGCCAGCAGCAATCGACTAGCGGGGAACACAGATACGCAGTATTTT	CASSNRLAGNTDTQYF
TRBD1	TRBV7-6	NA	TRBJ2-3	TGTGCCAGCAGCCCGAGGGGACAGGGGTCGCATACGCAGTATTTT	CASSPRGQGSHTQYF
NA	TRBV24-1	few	TRBJ1-1	TGTGCCACCAGAAAGAACACTGAAGCTTTCTTT	CATRKNTEAFF
NA	TRBV6-1	NA	TRBJ2-2	TGTGCCAGCAGTGTTCTCCGATCGAACACCGGGGAGCTGTTTTTT	CASSVLRSNTGELFF
NA	TRBV12-3/TRBV12-4	NA	TRBJ1-2	TGTGCCAGCAGTTCACGGGGCCCAGTAAGAGGCTACACCTTC	CASSSRGPVRGYTF
NA	TRBV7-8	NA	TRBJ1-5	TGTGCCAGCAGCTTAAACCCCCCGGACAGAACTAATCAGCCCCAGCATTTT	CASSLNPPDRTNQPQHF
NA	TRBV4-2	NA	TRBJ2-5	TGTGCCAGCAGCCAAGAAAGAGGCAAGGCCCAAGAGACCCAGTACTTC	CASSQERGKAQETQYF
NA	TRBV12-3/TRBV12-4	NA	TRBJ1-5	TGTGCCAGCAGTGGACAGATTAATCAGCCCCAGCATTTT	CASSGQINQPQHF
NA	TRBV20-1	NA	TRBJ2-5	TGCAGTGCTAGAGGTGTTCGGGGGATGGAGGAGACCCAGTACTTC	CSARGVRGMEETQYF
TRBD2	TRBV7-3	NA	TRBJ2-1	TGTGCCAGCAGCTTATGGACTAGCGGGCCCGACAGCTCCTACAATGAGCAGTTCTTC	CASSLWTSGPDSSYNEQFF
NA	TRBV11-2	NA	TRBJ2-1	TGTGCCAGCAGCTTAGATTTCCGGGGAATAAGGGCCTACAATGAGCAGTTCTTC	CASSLDFRGIRAYNEQFF
NA	TRBV20-1	few	TRBJ1-3	TGCAGTGCCGGAAGGACAGCTCGAGGAAACACCATATATTTT	CSAGRTARGNTIYF
NA	TRBV5-6	NA	TRBJ2-5	TGTGCCAGCAGCTTGGCCCACCGGGAGACCCAGTACTTC	CASSLAHRETQYF
NA	TRBV6-2/TRBV6-3	many	TRBJ1-1	TGTGCCAGCAGTTTAGAAATTTCGAACACTGAAGCTTTCTTT	CASSLEISNTEAFF
NA	TRBV20-1	NA	TRBJ2-7	TGCAGTGCCGGTCCGGTGGGGGAGCAGTACTTC	CSAGPVGEQYF
TRBD2	TRBV11-2	NA	TRBJ2-3	TGTGCCAGCAGCCAGGGAGGGCTTAGCGGGAGGAGGTCAGATACGCAGTATTTT	CASSQGGLSGRRSDTQYF
TRBD2	TRBV29-1	many	TRBJ2-1	TGCAGCACCGTGCGGGGGGTTTACAATGAGCAGTTCTTC	CSTVRGVYNEQFF
TRBD2	TRBV5-1	few	TRBJ2-1	TGCGCCAGCAGCTTGGCGCTAGCGGGAGGTACCTACAATGAGCAGTTCTTC	CASSLALAGGTYNEQFF
NA	TRBV12-3/TRBV12-4	few	TRBJ1-4	TGTGCCAGCCGGGGGCAGGCTAATGAAAAACTGTTTTTT	CASRGQANEKLFF
NA	TRBV20-1	NA	TRBJ1-2	TGCAGTGCTAGAGAGGGGGGGGACGTCTATGGCTACAGCTTC	CSAREGGDVYGYSF
NA	TRBV24-1	few	TRBJ2-1	TGTGCCACCAGTGGGCTCAGCTACAATGAGCAGTTCTTC	CATSGLSYNEQFF
NA	TRBV5-5	NA	TRBJ2-5	TGTGCCATCGGCTTGGGGTCCAGCGGAAAGTACCAAGAGACCCAGTACTTC	CAIGLGSSGKYQETQYF
NA	TRBV10-3	many	TRBJ2-3	TGTGCCATCAGTGCGGACAGTTCCTCTGCCCAGTATTTT	CAISADSSSAQYF
NA	TRBV5-6	few	TRBJ2-5	TGTGCCAGCAGCGATCAAAAGACTCGGACTGTCAAAGAGACCCAGTACTTC	CASSDQKTRTVKETQYF
TRBD2	TRBV7-2	few	TRBJ2-1	TGTGCCAGCAGCCTAAGGGGACTAGCCTCAGGTGAGCAGTTCTTC	CASSLRGLASGEQFF
TRBD2	TRBV9	few	TRBJ2-5	TGTGCCAGCAGCGTAAGCCTAGCGGGAGAGACCCAGTACTTC	CASSVSLAGETQYF
NA	TRBV4-3	NA	TRBJ2-1	TGCGCCAGCAGCCAAGATCACTTGCGTACCATCCCCAATGAGCAGTTCTTC	CASSQDHLRTIPNEQFF
TRBD1	TRBV7-2	NA	TRBJ1-1	TGTGCCAGCAGCTTCTCCGGGACAGGCCGCGGTGAAGCTTTCTTT	CASSFSGTGRGEAFF
TRBD1	TRBV14	NA	TRBJ2-7	TGTGCCAGCAGCCAATACTACAGGGGGCTCTACGAGCAGTACTTC	CASSQYYRGLYEQYF
NA	TRBV5-6	few	TRBJ2-5	TGTGCCAGCAGCTTTGGGGGCAGGGGAGAGACCCAGTACTTC	CASSFGGRGETQYF
NA	TRBV20-1	NA	TRBJ2-7	TGCAGTGCTAATCCGGGACCGCGCTACGAGCAGTACTTC	CSANPGPRYEQYF
TRBD1	TRBV4-1	NA	TRBJ2-7	TGCGCCAGCAGCCAAGATCGCACAGGGGGCTGGAACGAGCAGTACTTC	CASSQDRTGGWNEQYF
NA	TRBV5-8	NA	TRBJ2-7	TGTGCCAGCAGCTTGAGGGGGGCGACGTCCTACGAGCAGTACTTC	CASSLRGATSYEQYF
NA	TRBV24-1	NA	TRBJ2-2	TGTGCCACCAGGCGAGGGGGAGCCGGGGAGCTGTTTTTT	CATRRGGAGELFF
TRBD2	TRBV20-1	many	TRBJ2-1	TGCAGTGCTATTAGGGCTAGCGGCAGGTTTTACAATGAGCAGTTCTTC	CSAIRASGRFYNEQFF
TRBD1	TRBV10-3	few	TRBJ2-3	TGTGCCACCCGGGACAGGTCCACAGATACGCAGTATTTT	CATRDRSTDTQYF
TRBD2	TRBV20-1	few	TRBJ2-1	TGCAGTGCTGGGGGACTAGCGGGGGCTCGCAGAGACAATGAGCAGTTCTTC	CSAGGLAGARRDNEQFF
NA	TRBV12-3/TRBV12-4	NA	TRBJ1-2	TGTGCCAGCTCATTGCGCGGGGTAGATGACTATGGCTACACCTTC	CASSLRGVDDYGYTF
NA	TRBV6-5	few	TRBJ2-7	TGTGCCAGCAGTTACCGGCGGGAACGGTACGAGCAGTACTTC	CASSYRRERYEQYF
NA	TRBV7-3	few	TRBJ2-7	TGTGCCAGCAGCAACCCCGATTGGAGGGGACCCTACGAGCAGTACTTC	CASSNPDWRGPYEQYF
NA	TRBV14	few	TRBJ1-1	TGTGCCAGCAGCTACCGAGGGAGGGGGAGCACTGAAGCTTTCTTT	CASSYRGRGSTEAFF
NA	TRBV29-1	NA	TRBJ1-5	TGCAGCGTCTCTCAGGGAGGAGGCAATCAGCCCCAGCATTTT	CSVSQGGGNQPQHF